Shown below are 7 T cell receptor beta chains from a single sample sequenced in a study of long-term antiretroviral therapy in people with HIV. This was the immunoSEQ v3.0 assay at survey level. Sequencing used immunoSEQ multiplex PCR; TCRdb keeps in-frame clones, though not all of them. The data contain 25,000 to 30,000 clones, about nine tenths of them singletons. Sample: unsorted PBMCs, taken 3.1 years after starting antiretroviral therapy. These receptors all come from a man aged 18 to 30 with HIV.

V and J are TRBV27 and TRBJ2-1; TRBD2 agrees at 7 bases. Per germline, CDR1 MNHEY and CDR2 SMNVEV (reference sequence). J lost 4 bases, V lost 5 bases, and 11 bases had no gene match. The CDR3 has 16 residues. CDR3 residues: CASSPGGGTGYNEQFF. For the CDR3, the DNA is TGTGCCAGCAGTCCGGGGGGAGGAACTGGGTACAATGAGCAGTTCTTC.

The chain has TRBV9 and TRBJ2-7; D is unresolved. The germline V gene has CDR1 SGDLS and CDR2 YYNGEE. This CDR3 is built from 9 residues. V was clipped by 7 bases and J by 7 bases, with 6 bases between them. The DNA of the CDR3 is TGTGCCAGCGTCCAGGAGCAGTACTTC. Amino acids: CASVQEQYF.

CDR3 DNA sequence: TGTGCCAGCACGGGGCCCGCAGATACGCAGTATTTT. Its translation is CASTGPADTQYF. The rearrangement links TRBV2 to TRBJ2-3; perhaps D is TRBD1 or TRBD2 (5 bases each). The CDR3 is 12 residues long. Trimming cost V 7 bases and J 4 bases, with 9 bases left between them. Germline values: CDR1 SNHLY, CDR2 FYNNEI.

This chain uses TRBV10-3 with TRBJ1-1, with a possible D match to TRBD1 (5 bases). Germline lookup yields CDR1 ENHRY and CDR2 SYGVKD. Trimming stripped 8 bases from V and 7 bases from J, with 8 bases between. The CDR3 is 10 residues long. The CDR3 DNA sequence: TGTGCCATCGGGGACGTTGAAGCTTTCTTT. This codes for CAIGDVEAFF.

The chain uses TRBV5-1 and TRBJ2-2; 7 bases are a match to TRBD1. J lost 0 bases, V lost 7 bases, and 21 bases had no gene match. CDR1 SGHRS and CDR2 YFSETQ come from the germline V gene. CDR3 length: 20 residues. This CDR3 is CASGLDRVRNNAANTGELFF. CDR3 DNA: TGCGCCAGCGGCCTAGACAGGGTTAGAAATAATGCCGCGAACACCGGGGAGCTGTTTTTT.

This chain uses TRBV6-5 with TRBJ2-2, with a weak D call TRBD1 (6 bases). This CDR3 is 15 amino acids long. Germline values: CDR1 MNHEY, CDR2 SVGAGI. The V gene lost 7 bases and the J gene lost 1 base, with 13 bases spanning the gap. DNA for the CDR3: TGTGCCAGCAACCCGACACAGGGGAACACCGGGGAGCTGTTTTTT. It specifies CASNPTQGNTGELFF.

This chain links TRBV19 with TRBJ2-5; no reliable D call. V was pared by 8 bases and J by 5 bases, with 12 bases between. CDR1 and CDR2 from the germline V gene are LNHDA and SQIVND (reference sequence). The CDR3 loop spans 12 amino acids. In DNA, the CDR3 is TGTGCCAGTCGCGATATAGGGGAGACCCAGTACTTC. This sequence encodes CASRDIGETQYF.